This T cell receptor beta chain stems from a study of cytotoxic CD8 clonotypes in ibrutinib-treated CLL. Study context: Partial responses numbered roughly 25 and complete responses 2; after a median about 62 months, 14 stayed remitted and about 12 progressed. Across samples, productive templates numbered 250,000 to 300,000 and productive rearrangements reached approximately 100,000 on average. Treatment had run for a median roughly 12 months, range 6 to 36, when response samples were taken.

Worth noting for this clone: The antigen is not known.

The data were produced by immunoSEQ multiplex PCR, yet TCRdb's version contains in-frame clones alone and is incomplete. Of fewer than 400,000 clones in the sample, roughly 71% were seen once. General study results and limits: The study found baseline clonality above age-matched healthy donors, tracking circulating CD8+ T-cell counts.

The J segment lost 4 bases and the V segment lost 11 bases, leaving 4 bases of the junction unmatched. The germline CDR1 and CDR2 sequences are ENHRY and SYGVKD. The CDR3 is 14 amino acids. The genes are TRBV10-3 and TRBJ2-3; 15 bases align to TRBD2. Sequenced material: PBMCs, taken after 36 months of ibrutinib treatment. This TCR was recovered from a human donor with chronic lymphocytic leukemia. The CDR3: CAHGLAGGPDTQYF. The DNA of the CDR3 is TGTGCCCACGGACTAGCGGGGGGGCCAGATACGCAGTATTTT.